What follows describes a single T cell receptor beta chain. As yet, its antigen is unknown. Primers included in the PCR were 60 Vbeta and 13 Jbeta primers. The table came from immunoSEQ multiplex PCR; TCRdb's copy has only in-frame clones and leaves some out. The data contain 310,000 or so clones, 85% to 90% of them singletons. The record originates from a study of cytomegalovirus exposure and HLA in healthy donors. The germline CDR1 and CDR2 sequences are GTSNPN and SVGIG (reference sequence). J lost 11 bases, V lost 0 bases, and 6 bases had no gene match. This CDR3 region has 12 residues. Notes on the study in general: TCR beta chains numbering 150 to 200 were designated cytomegalovirus-associated. Donors belonging to an Asian-associated ancestry cluster reportedly showed fewer N-insertions in productive TCRs than the approximately 670-donor mean, according to what a later analysis found.

The receptor's source is a woman under 30 in good health and CMV-seronegative. The source material was PBMCs. The rearrangement links TRBV30 to TRBJ2-5, with 7 bases aligning to TRBD1. CDR3 in amino acids: CAWSVLQGEQYF. CDR3 nucleotide sequence: TGTGCCTGGAGTGTCCTGCAGGGGGAGCAGTACTTC.